The text below deals with one T cell receptor (beta chain). Its matching antigen is unknown. This record belongs to a study of blood T cells in healthy people across ages. Using a J-beta primer mix together with a sample-barcoded 5' primer, a second PCR was run for roughly 7 to 12 cycles. TCRdb independently ran MiXCR on the 5' RACE reads; one entry per CDR3 protein. The sample records roughly 930,000 distinct CDR3 sequences, under 50% being singletons. General study points: A roughly linear fall in TCR beta diversity per million T cells was seen with increasing age.

This clonotype was sampled from a man aged 25 to 45 in good health. Sequencing input: blood.

The CDR3 region is CASSYRGQRGYTF. CDR3 in DNA: TGTGCCAGCAGTTACCGGGGGCAGCGTGGCTACACCTTC. V gene TRBV27 combines with J gene TRBJ1-2; D might be TRBD1 (6 bases). V dropped 4 bases and J dropped 7 bases, with 13 bases sitting between them. Germline V gene data show CDR1 as MNHEY and CDR2 as SMNVEV (reference sequence). The CDR3 totals 13 residues.